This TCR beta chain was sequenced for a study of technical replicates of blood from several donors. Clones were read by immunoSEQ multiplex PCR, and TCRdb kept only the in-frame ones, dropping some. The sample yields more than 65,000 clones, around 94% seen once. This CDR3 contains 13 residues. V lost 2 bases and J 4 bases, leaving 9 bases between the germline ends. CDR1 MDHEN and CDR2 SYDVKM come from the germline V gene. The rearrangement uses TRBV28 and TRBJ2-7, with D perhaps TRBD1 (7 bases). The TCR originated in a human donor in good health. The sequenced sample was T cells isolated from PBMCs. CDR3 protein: CASSLQGGYEQYF. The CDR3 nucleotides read TGTGCCAGCAGTTTACAGGGGGGATACGAGCAGTACTTC.